This T cell receptor (beta chain) appears in the sequencing data of a study of neurological immune-mediated disorders. Findings and caveats of the study: When the repertoires were sorted by phylogenetic grouping, those of 18 of 34 multiple sclerosis patients ended up in one related-CDR3 cluster, a possible signature.

The CDR3 runs 12 residues. Trimming took 5 bases from V and 12 from J, leaving 14 bases between them. With 10-nucleotide random UMIs, 5'RACE was used to make the cDNA. TCRdb processed the 5' RACE reads anew with MiXCR; each CDR3 protein has one entry. The sample has tens of thousands of distinct CDR3 sequences; around 5.2% are singletons. This clonotype was observed many times. Its cognate antigen is unknown. Unsorted libraries used 2 million PBMCs kept at -80 degrees C. The origin of this receptor is a man aged 18 to 29 with multiple sclerosis. Sequencing was performed on PBMCs. V usage is TRBV12-3 or TRBV12-4 and J usage is TRBJ1-5; possibly TRBD1 for D (6 bases). CDR3 protein: CASSEGESFQHF. The CDR3 coding sequence is TGTGCCAGCAGTGAGGGGGAGAGTTTCCAGCATTTT.